The clone carrying this T cell receptor (beta chain) was detected a few times. Antigen specificity is unknown. CDR3 length: 12 residues. V dropped 3 bases and J dropped 7 bases, with 7 bases sitting between them. Looked up from germline, CDR1 is MDHEN and CDR2 is SYDVKM. This sample was taken from a study of T cell responses to AZD1222 COVID-19 vaccine. Here immunoSEQ multiplex PCR was the method, and the copy in TCRdb shows in-frame clones only, minus some. Among about 83,000 clones listed, around 87% were seen once. Whole-study results and caveats: It should be noted that donors were predominantly white British and more often female, and clonal diversity was possibly underestimated. With two AZD1222 doses given, Spike-specific TCR breadth and depth both rose. There were repertoire samples only from the period after the peak T cell response. Seropositive at baseline were only a handful of AZD1222 recipients.

The genes are TRBV28 and TRBJ2-1; no clear D. The clonotype was recovered from an adult in good health. The sequencing here drew on peripheral blood, taken on day 0 of MenACWY control vaccination. The CDR3 loop reads CASSFWGNEQFF. The DNA of the CDR3 is TGTGCCAGCAGTTTCTGGGGTAATGAGCAGTTCTTC.